The clone carrying this TCR beta chain was observed many times. Its antigen is currently unknown. The entry originates in a study of neurological immune-mediated disorders. Study-wide points: The expanded clones of different subjects shared no CDR3 amino acid sequences (suggesting private repertoires in all groups).

The output of every sequencing run, over 190 million TCR-beta sequences, came from 15-18 subjects. TCRdb reanalysed the 5' RACE reads using MiXCR and keeps one entry per CDR3 protein. The table includes approximately 50,000 distinct CDR3 sequences, 10% to 13% detected once. This CDR3 region has 12 residues. V and J are TRBV3-2 and TRBJ1-2. TRBV3-2 represents a pseudogene. The sequenced sample consisted of PBMCs. This clonotype was obtained from a man aged 70 or older with HTLV-1-associated myelopathy (HAM/TSP). Here the CDR3 reads CASSRMKDGYTF. In nucleotides, the CDR3 is TGTGCCAGCAGCCGGATGAAGGATGGCTACACCTTC.